This TCR beta chain originates from a study of graft-versus-host responses after intestinal transplantation. Study summary: Grafts that recipients had were multivisceral, liver-intestinal, or isolated intestinal transplants. Study-wide results and caveats: The presence of high graft-versus-host to host-versus-graft clonal ratios in allografts characterized patients with graft-donor T cell macrochimerism.

Germline V gene lookup returns CDR1 MDHEN and CDR2 SYDVKM. The CDR3 is 16 residues long. V was cut by 5 bases and J by 0 bases, with 14 bases left in between. Measured with immunoSEQ multiplex PCR; TCRdb has only the in-frame clones, and not every one. This table has over 75,000 clones, 85% to 90% appearing once. Remarks on this clone: The antigen remains undetermined.

This sequence joins TRBV28 and TRBJ1-5; D may be TRBD1 (6 bases). The sequence came from a human donor who received an intestinal transplant. This sample comprised unstimulated CD4+ T cells sorted from spleen or lymph node cells, obtained before intestinal transplant. The CDR3 region has the DNA TGTGCCAGCAGTCCGACGGGGACATATAGCAATCAGCCCCAGCATTTT. Its translation is CASSPTGTYSNQPQHF.